The rows below give T cell receptor beta chains drawn from one sample of a study of blood T cell repertoires in COVID-19. The table came from immunoSEQ multiplex PCR; TCRdb's copy has only in-frame clones and leaves some out. The sample holds about 530,000 clones, around nine tenths seen once. The sequencing input was peripheral blood. Receptors originate from a woman in her forties or fifties with COVID-19, enrolled during active disease. Both conserved end residues are part of each CDR3. Fields, in order: CDR3 DNA, CDR3 protein, CDR3 length, J gene, clone size, V gene, D gene. D genes are given only for firm matches. Some rows mark clone size as missing; the rest say once, few, many or name a class of expanded clone.

TGTGCCAGTAGTAAGGGGACAGGCCTACTTTCAGCTAACTATGGCTACACCTTC | CASSKGTGLLSANYGYTF | 18 | TRBJ1-2 | NA | TRBV19 | TRBD1
TGCGCCAGCAGCCCCCGGGGAGGGGGGTTGGGAGAGCAGTACTTC | CASSPRGGGLGEQYF | 15 | TRBJ2-7 | NA | TRBV4-1 | NA
TGTGCCAGCAGCAACAACAGGGGCTCCTATAATTCACCCCTCCACTTT | CASSNNRGSYNSPLHF | 16 | TRBJ1-6 | NA | TRBV21-1 | NA
TGTGCCAGCAGTTACTCGGGCGGGGGATCCTACAATGAGCAGTTCTTC | CASSYSGGGSYNEQFF | 16 | TRBJ2-1 | NA | TRBV6-5 | TRBD2
TGCGCCAGCAGCCAAGATTTCGGCGAGCAGTACTTC | CASSQDFGEQYF | 12 | TRBJ2-7 | NA | TRBV4-1 | NA
TGTGCCAGCTCCCTTTCGGCGGGGGGCAATGAGCAGTTCTTC | CASSLSAGGNEQFF | 14 | TRBJ2-1 | NA | TRBV18 | TRBD2
TGTGCCTCCGGACTGGAAGAGACCCAGTACTTC | CASGLEETQYF | 11 | TRBJ2-5 | NA | TRBV30 | NA
TGCGCCAGCAGCTTGCCATCCGGGGAAGAGACCCAGTACTTC | CASSLPSGEETQYF | 14 | TRBJ2-5 | NA | TRBV5-1 | NA
TGCGCCAGCAGCCAAGATGAACAGGGACGAAACCAGCCCCAGCATTTT | CASSQDEQGRNQPQHF | 16 | TRBJ1-5 | NA | TRBV4-1 | NA
TGCGCCAGCAGCTCGCCCGGGACACCAAAGGAGGTCATTCAGTACTTC | CASSSPGTPKEVIQYF | 16 | TRBJ2-4 | NA | TRBV5-1 | NA
TGTGCCAGCAAGAGAGCGGAGGGCACAGATACGCAGTATTTT | CASKRAEGTDTQYF | 14 | TRBJ2-3 | few | TRBV2 | NA
TGTGCCAGCAGTTTAACAGGGGGAAATTCACCCCTCCACTTT | CASSLTGGNSPLHF | 14 | TRBJ1-6 | NA | TRBV28 | TRBD1
TGCGCCAGTCGGCGGATCTATGGCTACACCTTC | CASRRIYGYTF | 11 | TRBJ1-2 | NA | TRBV10-1 | NA
TGTGCCAGCAGCTCACGGCGGGCTAGCGGGGGAACAGATACGCAGTATTTT | CASSSRRASGGTDTQYF | 17 | TRBJ2-3 | NA | TRBV28 | TRBD2
TGTGCCAGCAGCCCTCGTTACCTAGACAGGGGGCGTCAGCCCCAGCATTTT | CASSPRYLDRGRQPQHF | 17 | TRBJ1-5 | NA | TRBV27 | TRBD1
TGTGCCAGCCTTCCCGGGAGGGGGAACTATGGCTACACCTTC | CASLPGRGNYGYTF | 14 | TRBJ1-2 | NA | TRBV2 | NA
TGTGCCAGCAGCTCTTTTTCTGAAGCTTTCTTT | CASSSFSEAFF | 11 | TRBJ1-1 | NA | TRBV7-9 | NA
TGTGCCAGCAGCTTATTTGAGGGTTCAGCTTATGGCTACACCTTC | CASSLFEGSAYGYTF | 15 | TRBJ1-2 | NA | TRBV7-6 | NA
TGTGCCAGCTCGGGGGGCCTAACAGATACGCAGTATTTT | CASSGGLTDTQYF | 13 | TRBJ2-3 | NA | TRBV2 | NA
TGTGCCACCAGCGGGGGGGCAGATAGCAATCAGCCCCAGCATTTT | CATSGGADSNQPQHF | 15 | TRBJ1-5 | NA | TRBV15 | NA
TGCGCCAGCAGCCCAACCGGGACAGGAGATGAAAAACTGTTTTTT | CASSPTGTGDEKLFF | 15 | TRBJ1-4 | NA | TRBV5-1 | TRBD1
TGTGCCAGTTCCTTTCCCGGACAGGGGGAAAGGTTTATCAATCAGCCCCAGCATTTT | CASSFPGQGERFINQPQHF | 19 | TRBJ1-5 | NA | TRBV19 | TRBD1
TGTGCCAGCAGCCCCGGGACTAGCGGGGGGTCCAATGAGCAGTTCTTC | CASSPGTSGGSNEQFF | 16 | TRBJ2-1 | NA | TRBV5-6 | TRBD2
TGTGCCAGCAGCTCCAATCTTATGGGGCGGTTTGGCTACACCTTC | CASSSNLMGRFGYTF | 15 | TRBJ1-2 | NA | TRBV7-9 | NA
TGTGCCAGTAGTACCTTAGCGGGGGAACCTACCGGGGAGCTGTTTTTT | CASSTLAGEPTGELFF | 16 | TRBJ2-2 | NA | TRBV19 | TRBD2
TGTGCCAGCAGCCTCAGTGTTGGGGCCGCGTTCTTC | CASSLSVGAAFF | 12 | TRBJ2-1 | NA | TRBV12-3/TRBV12-4 | NA